This section outlines one T cell receptor (beta chain) sequence together with its context. As yet, its antigen is unknown. Patients between 18 and 65 years old had hyperthyroidism, newly diagnosed and lasting under 2 months. 10 ml of fresh peripheral blood supplied the PBMCs. The CDR3 runs 14 residues. From germline, CDR1 is SGHNT and CDR2 YENEEA. V lost 6 bases, J lost 1 base, and 3 bases stayed unmatched. Amplified regions were TCR beta CDR3 sequences from RNA transcripts. Researchers ran a first-round RT-PCR on the TCR CDR3 using the HTBI primer set. Using its own MiXCR run on the multiplex PCR reads, TCRdb lists one record per CDR3 protein. The data hold under 750,000 distinct CDR3 sequences, with around a sixth observed a single time. The entry originates in a study of T cells in Graves' hyperthyroidism and ophthalmopathy. Study-level background: Peripheral blood was obtained at initial diagnosis, preceding any treatment. Whole-study results and caveats: Ophthalmopathy and stable hyperthyroidism were separated by a 13 V-J model.

The sequence was collected from a woman aged 45-65 years with Graves' hyperthyroidism that later progressed to Graves' ophthalmopathy. The material sequenced was blood. The chain carries TRBV11-3 and TRBJ2-3; 8 bases line up with TRBD1. The CDR3 DNA reads as TGTGCCAGCAGGGGGGGACAGGGCACAGATACGCAGTATTTT. This gives the protein CASRGGQGTDTQYF.